A selection of T cell receptor beta chains follows, all from one sample in a study of Graves' ophthalmopathy and Graves' hyperthyroidism. Each CDR3 protein is one row after TCRdb ran MiXCR on the multiplex PCR reads. In the table there are some 750,000 distinct CDR3 sequences, 35% to 50% of which are singletons. Material for sequencing was peripheral blood. The receptors here all came from an adult man with Graves' ophthalmopathy. The CDR3 runs from the conserved cysteine through the conserved F or W.

>TRBV24-1|17
CATSDPGTVGGNSPLHF
>TRBV11-2|14
CASSQDSVNEKLFF
>TRBV12-3/TRBV12-4|15
CASSPGQGASTEAFF
>TRBV29-1|15
CSARYSGAESEKLFF
>TRBV15|12
CATSTRSQPQHF
>TRBV12-3/TRBV12-4|14
CASSPSGLSYEQYF
>TRBV7-9|14
CASSLGLALEEQYF
>TRBV11-2|15
CASSAVGGGVEKLFF
>TRBV2|14
CASNQGRPSYEQYF
>TRBV19|15
CASSTGDRLSYEQYF
>TRBV15|20
CATSRGVSGLQGPRDYGYTF
>TRBV7-2|14
CASSLGGARETQYF
>TRBV2|15
CASTYQGGSPGTQYF
>TRBV9|15
CASSPVSHYNSPLHF
>TRBV10-3|14
CAISYSPANTEAFF
>TRBV7-9|11
CASRPDEGYTF
>TRBV25-1|14
CASNRQGITGELFF
>TRBV7-8|15
CASSLGGVGQIGAFF
>TRBV19|15
CASIFRDRPNTEAFF
>TRBV12-3/TRBV12-4|16
CASSLALGTGGYGYTF
>TRBV10-2|17
CASSESGREGSNQPQHF
>TRBV10-3|14
CAISEPGAGTEAFF
>TRBV7-2|13
CASSPGVSYEQYF
>TRBV6-2/TRBV6-3|13
CASSYGFGYEQYF
>TRBV6-1|16
CASNHPEAGTQETQYF
>TRBV7-2|13
CASSLVSREKLFF
>TRBV29-1|13
CSVLAGGSYEQYF
>TRBV2|13
CASRRQGDYEQYF
>TRBV13|14
CASSLGCGGETQYF
>TRBV19|12
CASTDRNYEQYF
>TRBV24-1|14
CAWTPDATDQPQHF
>TRBV19|13
CASTWGGNQPQHF
>TRBV7-3|13
CASSGSGVTTQYF
>TRBV7-9|13
CASSLNPDTEAFF
>TRBV7-9|17
CASSQRTYQGRWEKLFF
>TRBV7-9|15
CASSSGGGLGYGYTF
>TRBV14|13
CASSQYRGNEQYF
>TRBV7-9|14
CASSLGGTNYGCTF
>TRBV19|16
CASRRDLPSGANVLTF
>TRBV15|14
CATSSGTGGRGYTF